This T cell receptor (beta chain) is drawn from a study of shared clonotypes between healthy human individuals. Data came from immunoSEQ multiplex PCR; TCRdb stores just in-frame clones and leaves some out. Among about 1.5 million clones listed, 95% to 99% were seen once. Germline V gene sequence: CDR1 MDHEN, CDR2 SYDVKM. V was trimmed by 6 bases and J by 6 bases, leaving 9 bases between them. The CDR3 runs to 12 residues. The chain links TRBV28 to TRBJ1-5; D perhaps matches TRBD1 (5 bases). The specimen was naive CD4+ T cells sorted from blood. Indicated subset: CD45RA+ positively selected. This receptor was taken from a man aged 25 to 40 in good health. CDR3 residues: CASRGTSQPQHF. CDR3 DNA sequence: TGTGCCAGCAGGGGGACCAGTCAGCCCCAGCATTTT.